This TCR beta chain was profiled in a study of monozygotic twins with cystic fibrosis. The CDR3 is 11 amino acids. CDR1 DFQATT and CDR2 SNEGSKA come from the germline V gene (reference sequence). Assay: immunoSEQ multiplex PCR; the TCRdb copy retains only in-frame clones and omits some. The sample contains roughly 20,000 clones, 95% to 97% of which appear only once. The sample was blood. The receptor's source is a woman aged 25 to 39 with cystic fibrosis. This chain uses TRBV20-1 with TRBJ1-2; perhaps TRBD1 as D (6 bases). In nucleotides, the CDR3 is TGCAGACCCGGGACAACTGATGGCTACACCTTC. Protein sequence: CRPGTTDGYTF.